These T cell receptor beta chains were read from a single sample in a study of vaccination and CD4 T cells after COVID-19. No antigens are known for them. A single record per CDR3 protein comes from TCRdb applying MiXCR to the PCR reads. The sample yields 1,400 to 1,500 distinct CDR3 sequences, about an eighth seen once. The sample taken for sequencing was CD4+ T cells from blood, cultured in vitro. These TCRs come from a human donor in good health. CDR3s include the opening cysteine and the closing phenylalanine or tryptophan. D genes are given only for firm matches. Some rows have no size entry. The others give once, few or many, or a class for an expanded clone.

D gene	clone size	V gene	J gene	CDR3 protein	CDR3 DNA
NA	medium-sized	TRBV6-2/TRBV6-3	TRBJ2-3	CASSYGAEDTDTQYF	TGTGCCAGCAGTTACGGGGCAGAGGACACAGATACGCAGTATTTT
NA	few	TRBV6-2/TRBV6-3	TRBJ2-7	CASSYRDGGYEQYF	TGTGCCAGCAGTTACAGGGACGGGGGTTACGAGCAGTACTTC
NA	medium-sized	TRBV28	TRBJ1-2	CASSTGPRVYGYTF	TGTGCCAGCAGTACGGGACCGAGGGTTTATGGCTACACCTTC
NA	NA	TRBV21-1	TRBJ2-1	CASSKEQLASNEQFF	TGTGCCAGCAGCAAAGAGCAATTAGCGAGCAATGAGCAGTTCTTC
NA	medium-sized	TRBV15	TRBJ2-2	CATRVGYTGELFF	TGTGCCACCAGAGTTGGTTATACCGGGGAGCTGTTTTTT
TRBD1	medium-sized	TRBV2	TRBJ1-5	CASNFGQGIYSNQPQHF	TGTGCCAGCAACTTCGGACAGGGGATTTATAGCAATCAGCCCCAGCATTTT
NA	large	TRBV19	TRBJ2-5	CASTTRRAGGETQYF	TGTGCCAGTACGACCCGGAGGGCCGGAGGAGAGACCCAGTACTTC
NA	few	TRBV20-1	TRBJ2-1	CSAAEGPVNEQFF	TGCAGTGCTGCAGAGGGCCCGGTCAATGAGCAGTTCTTC
NA	medium-sized	TRBV19	TRBJ1-5	CASSGRNYREQPQHF	TGTGCCAGTAGTGGGAGGAACTACCGGGAGCAGCCCCAGCATTTT
NA	large	TRBV5-4	TRBJ1-2	CAGAGGDGYTF	TGTGCCGGTGCGGGGGGCGATGGCTACACCTTC
TRBD1	few	TRBV2	TRBJ1-2	CASRPSTGVVGYTF	TGTGCCAGCAGACCTTCGACAGGGGTAGTTGGCTACACCTTC
TRBD2	NA	TRBV28	TRBJ2-7	CASSRLAGGAYEQYF	TGTGCCAGCAGTAGGTTGGCGGGAGGAGCCTACGAGCAGTACTTC
TRBD1	medium-sized	TRBV6-1	TRBJ2-7	CASRRTGTGYEQYF	TGTGCCAGCAGACGAACCGGGACAGGCTACGAGCAGTACTTC
NA	once	TRBV5-4	TRBJ2-1	CASSPRQGYNEQFF	TGTGCCAGCAGCCCCAGACAAGGGTACAATGAGCAGTTCTTC
TRBD2	few	TRBV5-1	TRBJ2-1	CASSLAGSGGYNEQFF	TGCGCCAGCAGCTTGGCTGGTAGCGGGGGGTACAATGAGCAGTTCTTC
NA	NA	TRBV19	TRBJ2-4	CASSPRARAKNIQYF	TGTGCCAGTAGTCCAAGGGCCCGAGCCAAAAACATTCAGTACTTC
TRBD2	medium-sized	TRBV6-4	TRBJ2-1	CASSDRAGVINEQFF	TGTGCCAGCAGTGACCGAGCGGGAGTTATTAATGAGCAGTTCTTC
TRBD1	few	TRBV5-1	TRBJ1-6	CASSERTGYYSPLHF	TGCGCCAGCAGCGAGCGGACAGGGTATTATTCACCCCTCCACTTT
TRBD1	NA	TRBV30	TRBJ1-5	CAWSLIGGGNQPQHF	TGTGCCTGGAGTTTGATAGGGGGCGGCAATCAGCCCCAGCATTTT
NA	few	TRBV6-1	TRBJ2-7	CASTRRGDEQYF	TGTGCCAGCACGAGACGGGGCGACGAGCAGTACTTC
TRBD1	NA	TRBV30	TRBJ1-1	CAWSVTGDTEAFF	TGTGCCTGGAGCGTTACAGGGGACACTGAAGCTTTCTTT
NA	medium-sized	TRBV28	TRBJ1-2	CASSLSLPNYGYTF	TGTGCCAGCAGTTTAAGTCTCCCTAACTATGGCTACACCTTC
NA	large	TRBV20-1	TRBJ1-5	CSARAGNYLSNQPQHF	TGCAGTGCTAGAGCTGGGAATTACCTTAGCAATCAGCCCCAGCATTTT
NA	medium-sized	TRBV6-2/TRBV6-3	TRBJ1-1	CASRFDRNTEAFF	TGTGCCAGCAGGTTCGACAGGAACACTGAAGCTTTCTTT
NA	NA	TRBV4-3	TRBJ1-6	CASSQDRISPLHF	TGCGCCAGCAGCCAAGATAGGATATCACCCCTCCACTTT
TRBD2	few	TRBV2	TRBJ2-3	CASSERGLAGLDTQYF	TGTGCCAGCAGTGAAAGGGGACTAGCGGGGTTAGATACGCAGTATTTT
TRBD1	NA	TRBV2	TRBJ2-3	CASRPIGTDRSTDTQYF	TGTGCCAGCAGGCCCATCGGGACAGATAGAAGCACAGATACGCAGTATTTT
TRBD1	NA	TRBV19	TRBJ2-1	CASSRQGSSSYNEQFF	TGTGCCAGTAGTAGACAGGGGTCGAGCTCCTACAATGAGCAGTTCTTC
NA	NA	TRBV10-2	TRBJ2-7	CASRDWTEQYF	TGCGCCAGCAGGGATTGGACAGAGCAGTACTTC
TRBD1	medium-sized	TRBV6-5	TRBJ2-5	CASSYPGGWQETQYF	TGTGCCAGCAGTTATCCAGGGGGCTGGCAAGAGACCCAGTACTTC
TRBD1	NA	TRBV5-4	TRBJ2-6	CASSPRTGEANVLTF	TGTGCCAGCAGCCCTAGGACAGGGGAGGCCAACGTCCTGACTTTC
TRBD2	few	TRBV9	TRBJ2-3	CASSPRWGEGTQYF	TGTGCCAGCAGCCCCCGCTGGGGGGAGGGTACGCAGTATTTT
TRBD2	NA	TRBV28	TRBJ2-1	CASSSVGTSGYNEQFF	TGTGCCAGCAGTTCAGTTGGGACTAGCGGATACAATGAGCAGTTCTTC
NA	NA	TRBV18	TRBJ2-7	CASSPSKNYEQYF	TGTGCCAGCTCGCCGTCCAAAAACTACGAGCAGTACTTC
TRBD2	NA	TRBV7-2	TRBJ2-3	CASNFDEKRGGRTDTQYF	TGTGCCAGCAACTTCGACGAGAAGCGGGGGGGCCGCACAGATACGCAGTATTTT
NA	NA	TRBV5-1	TRBJ2-3	CASSLRGQSTDTQYF	TGCGCCAGCAGCCTCCGCGGGCAGAGCACAGATACGCAGTATTTT
NA	medium-sized	TRBV25-1	TRBJ1-1	CASSDRNTEAFF	TGTGCCAGCAGTGACAGGAACACTGAAGCTTTCTTT
NA	large	TRBV24-1	TRBJ1-2	CATSDGYYGYTF	TGTGCCACCAGTGATGGGTACTATGGCTACACCTTC
NA	few	TRBV4-1	TRBJ2-5	CASSGGGLVETQYF	TGCGCCAGCAGCGGGGGGGGGCTGGTGGAGACCCAGTACTTC
TRBD1	medium-sized	TRBV15	TRBJ1-3	CATGQGSGNTIYF	TGTGCCACCGGACAGGGCTCTGGAAACACCATATATTTT
NA	few	TRBV5-1	TRBJ1-5	CASSPDPNQPQHF	TGCGCCAGCAGCCCGGATCCCAATCAGCCCCAGCATTTT
NA	few	TRBV19	TRBJ2-6	CASSKPSGASGANVLTF	TGTGCCAGTAGTAAACCGTCAGGAGCCTCTGGGGCCAACGTCCTGACTTTC
NA	NA	TRBV30	TRBJ2-3	CAWSHGAGRRADTQYF	TGTGCCTGGAGTCACGGGGCAGGGCGGAGGGCAGATACGCAGTATTTT
TRBD1	NA	TRBV6-1	TRBJ1-4	CASSGDRGLAGEKLFF	TGTGCCAGCAGTGGCGACAGGGGCCTGGCGGGGGAAAAACTGTTTTTT